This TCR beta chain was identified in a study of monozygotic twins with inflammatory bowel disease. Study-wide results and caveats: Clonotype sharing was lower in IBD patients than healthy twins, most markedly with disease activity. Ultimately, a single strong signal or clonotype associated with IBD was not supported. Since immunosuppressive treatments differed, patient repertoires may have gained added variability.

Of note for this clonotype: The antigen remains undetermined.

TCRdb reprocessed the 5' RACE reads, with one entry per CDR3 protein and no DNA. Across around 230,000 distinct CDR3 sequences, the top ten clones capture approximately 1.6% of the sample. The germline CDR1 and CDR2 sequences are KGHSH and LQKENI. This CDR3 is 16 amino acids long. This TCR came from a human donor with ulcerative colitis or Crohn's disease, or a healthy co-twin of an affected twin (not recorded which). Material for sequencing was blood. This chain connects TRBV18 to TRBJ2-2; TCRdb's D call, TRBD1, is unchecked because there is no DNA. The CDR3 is CASSPLSQGNTGELFF.